The source of this TCR beta chain is a study of T-cell memory formation after mild COVID-19. Study-level background: For the most part, TCR clusters were specific to one donor. General study points: Second-wave clones with a day 37 peak had unconfirmed SARS-CoV-2 specificity.

TCRdb reprocessed the 5' RACE reads via MiXCR and lists one record per CDR3 protein. The table shows about 140,000 distinct CDR3 sequences, with more than 13% occurring only once. Regarding this clonotype: Its antigen is undetermined.

Germline assignment: CDR1 SNHLY and CDR2 FYNNEI. The CDR3 has 14 amino acids. J was trimmed by 0 bases and V by 7 bases; bases with no gene match: 6. The source is an adult woman who had mild COVID-19 (a few samples of this study predate the infection). Cell type and time point are not known. Sequenced input: PBMCs or a T cell subset sorted from them (not recorded which). J is TRBJ2-7 and V is TRBV2; 7 positions agree with TRBD1. CDR3 sequence (DNA): TGTGCCAGCATACGGACAGGTTACTCCTACGAGCAGTACTTC. Residues: CASIRTGYSYEQYF.